The 21 T cell receptor beta chains presented below share a single source sample, sequenced in a study of T-cell reconstitution after alpha-beta-depleted transplantation in children. A TCRbeta library incorporating unique molecular identifiers was prepared. TCRdb analysed the PCR reads with MiXCR anew, one entry per CDR3 protein. The data show 500,000 to 600,000 distinct CDR3 sequences, with 32% seen just once and more than 2% held by the top ten. The specimen was PBMCs from the stem cell graft donor, collected from the stem cell graft. The receptors come from a human donor who donated a stem cell graft to a child with aplastic anemia.

This clonotype occurred a few times. This sequence joins TRBV6-1 and TRBJ2-7; unclear D gene. Germline-derived CDR1 and CDR2 are MNHNS and SASEGT. The CDR3 sequence is 12 residues long. Trimming took off 2 bases at V and 5 bases at J, with 7 bases between the two ends. CDR3: CASSEKQNEQYV. CDR3 in DNA: TGTGCCAGCAGTGAAAAACAAAACGAGCAGTACGTC.

V gene TRBV5-8 combines with J gene TRBJ2-5, with D possibly TRBD1 on 6 matching bases. V lost 4 bases and J lost 0, with 16 bases in between. The CDR3 length is 16 residues. Germline CDR1 is SGHTS and CDR2 is YDEGEE. In DNA form, the CDR3 reads TGTGCCAGCAGCCATGACCGCGGACAGTACCAAGAGACCCAGTACTTC. Translation gives CASSHDRGQYQETQYF.

In the case of this clonotype: A junction end diverges from the germline sequence, so it may reflect a read error. This sequence joins TRBV20-1 and TRBJ2-6, with a weak D call TRBD1 (5 bases). There are 12 residues in the CDR3. From germline, CDR1 is DFQATT and CDR2 SNEGSKA (reference sequence). CDR3 residues: CSAYSGANGLTF. CDR3 nucleotide sequence: TGCAGTGCTTACTCTGGGGCCAACGGCCTGACTTTC.

The chain is built from TRBV11-2 and TRBJ2-1; D is unclear. CDR3 length: 14 amino acids. Germline CDR1 and CDR2: SGHAT and FQNNGV. V was cut by 1 base and J by 4 bases, with 8 bases left in between. The CDR3 here is CASSLVTAYNEQFF. The CDR3 region has the DNA TGTGCCAGCAGCTTAGTTACGGCATACAATGAGCAGTTCTTC. Filled out from reference TRBV11-2 and TRBJ2-1, the complete variable domain reads EAGVAQSPRYKIIEKRQSVAFWCNPISGHATLYWYQQILGQGPKLLIQFQNNGVVDDSQLPKDRFSAERLKGVDSTLKIQPAKLEDSAVYLCASSLVTAYNEQFFGPGTRLTVL.

A few counts support this clonotype. This chain connects TRBV29-1 to TRBJ2-2, with D uncertain. CDR1 and CDR2 from the germline V gene are SQVTM and ANQGSEA. V was cut by 6 bases and J by 1 base, with 12 bases left in between. This CDR3 has 14 residues. This CDR3 is CSVIEGLNTGELFF. Here the CDR3 DNA reads TGCAGCGTCATAGAAGGGTTGAACACCGGGGAGCTGTTTTTT.

This clonotype was observed a few times. This chain connects TRBV5-1 to TRBJ2-1, with 12 positions matching TRBD2. Germline assignment: CDR1 SGHRS and CDR2 YFSETQ. This CDR3 spans 16 amino acids. V trimming: 6 bases; J trimming: 1 base; junction bases outside the gene matches: 5. CDR3 residues: CASKLAGGLSYNEQFF. CDR3 sequence (DNA): TGCGCCAGCAAACTAGCGGGAGGCCTATCCTACAATGAGCAGTTCTTC.

This clonotype was observed a few times. The chain couples TRBV18 to TRBJ2-2; 7 bases are a match to TRBD1. CDR3 length equals 16 residues. The germline V gene encodes CDR1 KGHSH and CDR2 LQKENI. V was clipped by 3 bases and J by 0 bases; unmatched bases: 4. In nucleotides, the CDR3 is TGTGCCAGCTCACCGGGACAGCCCTCGAACACCGGGGAGCTGTTTTTT. This codes for CASSPGQPSNTGELFF.

The chain joins TRBV7-8 to TRBJ2-7, with 7 nucleotides matching TRBD1. Germline values: CDR1 SGHVS, CDR2 FQNEAQ. V dropped 5 bases and J dropped 2; count of bases not matched to a gene: 6. The CDR3 covers 14 residues. CDR3 amino acids: CASSLWDRTYEQYV. CDR3 sequence (DNA): TGTGCCAGCAGCCTGTGGGACAGAACCTACGAGCAGTACGTC.

This clonotype was observed a few times. The rearrangement uses TRBV6-5 and TRBJ1-1; D gene uncertain. The CDR3 covers 15 residues. Trimming pared 0 bases from V and 7 bases from J, leaving 15 bases between. CDR1 is MNHEY, CDR2 SVGAGI, per germline. The CDR3 nucleotides are TGTGCCAGCAGTTACTCGAACCCGGCGGGCGTTGAAGCTTTCTTT. Protein product: CASSYSNPAGVEAFF.

This clonotype has a handful of counts. This chain joins TRBV13 and TRBJ1-2; 7 nucleotides align to TRBD1. This CDR3 comprises 13 residues. Looked up from germline, CDR1 is PRHDT and CDR2 is FYEKMQ (reference sequence). V was pared by 5 bases and J by 8 bases, with 8 bases of the junction left unmatched. The CDR3 spells CASSVTGARGYTF. Here the CDR3 DNA reads TGTGCCAGCAGCGTTACAGGGGCGCGAGGCTACACCTTC.

There are a few counts of this clonotype. V and J are TRBV29-1 and TRBJ1-2, with D unresolved. There are 14 residues in the CDR3. Between the trimmed V and J ends, which lost 0 bases and 8 bases, there was a span of 16 bases. CDR1 is SQVTM and CDR2 is ANQGSEA in the germline V gene. The CDR3 here is CSVEDLSPTRGYTF. The CDR3 DNA is TGCAGCGTTGAAGATCTTAGCCCGACACGAGGCTACACCTTC.

The chain is built from TRBV28 and TRBJ1-1, with 7 bases that match TRBD1. Trimming at V came to 6 bases and at J to 8 bases, leaving 6 bases not matched to a gene. This CDR3 is 12 amino acids long. Germline-derived CDR1 and CDR2 are MDHEN and SYDVKM. The CDR3 sequence is CASSKGTAEAFF. In nucleotides, the CDR3 is TGTGCCAGCAGCAAAGGGACAGCCGAAGCTTTCTTT.

This clonotype has just a few counts. The genes are TRBV7-8 and TRBJ2-5; D is uncertain. V shed 4 bases and J shed 1 base, with 7 bases lying between them. The CDR3 is made up of 13 amino acids. Germline CDR1 and CDR2: SGHVS and FQNEAQ. CDR3 protein: CASSSYVQETQYF. In nucleotides, the CDR3 is TGTGCCAGCAGCTCGTATGTCCAAGAGACCCAGTACTTC.

This clonotype was counted between two and nine times. This rearrangement joins TRBV28 to TRBJ2-1; no definite D call. Trimming shortened V by 5 bases and J by 8 bases, and 10 bases separated the two germline ends. The V gene's germline CDR1 is MDHEN and CDR2 SYDVKM. The CDR3 covers 12 residues. The CDR3 spells CASSTTRYEQFF. The CDR3 DNA reads as TGTGCCAGCAGTACAACACGGTATGAGCAGTTCTTC.

This clonotype was counted a few times. This chain uses TRBV4-3 with TRBJ1-3; D may be TRBD1 (6 bases). This CDR3 spans 16 amino acids. With 1 base removed from V and 3 bases from J, the gap between germline ends came to 13 bases. The V gene's germline CDR1 is LGHNA and CDR2 YSLEER. The CDR3 nucleotides read TGCGCCAGCAGCCAAGCGTATCCAGGGGATGGAAACACCATATATTTT. Translating it yields CASSQAYPGDGNTIYF.

The rearrangement uses TRBV4-3 and TRBJ2-1; TRBD2 matches 7 bases. J lost 10 bases, V lost 0 bases, and 3 bases had no gene match. Germline V gene lookup returns CDR1 LGHNA and CDR2 YSLEER. CDR3 length: 13 amino acids. The CDR3 is CASSQDGSGEQFF. CDR3 DNA: TGCGCCAGCAGCCAAGACGGTAGCGGGGAGCAGTTCTTC.

V and J are TRBV3-1 and TRBJ2-2, with 11 bases fitting TRBD2. With 4 bases clipped from V and 6 bases from J, the junction kept 4 bases outside the gene matches. Germline values: CDR1 LGHDT, CDR2 YNNKEL (reference sequence). CDR3 size: 15 residues. CDR3 sequence: CASSPDSGRAGELFF. CDR3 nucleotide sequence: TGTGCCAGCAGCCCCGATAGCGGGAGGGCCGGGGAGCTGTTTTTT.

This clonotype was seen just once. The chain carries TRBV18 and TRBJ2-3; D remains unclear. The ends were cut back, 7 bases at V and 2 bases at J, with 10 bases in the middle. This CDR3 region has 13 residues. Germline V gene data show CDR1 as KGHSH and CDR2 as LQKENI. The CDR3 loop reads CASLLRYTDTQYF. The CDR3 bases are TGTGCCAGCTTGCTCCGATACACAGATACGCAGTATTTT.

Turning to this clonotype: One junction end disagrees with the germline gene, perhaps due to a read error. V usage is TRBV20-1 and J usage is TRBJ2-3; 14 bases agree with TRBD2. Germline loops: CDR1 DFQATT, CDR2 SNEGSKA (reference sequence). The CDR3 totals 15 residues. CDR3 sequence (DNA): TGCAGTGCTAGAGATACGTTTATGGGACTAGCGGGAGTCCGTTTT. Translated, it gives CSARDTFMGLAGVRF.

The chain uses TRBV14 and TRBJ2-3, with D perhaps matching TRBD2 (6 bases). From germline, CDR1 is SGHDN and CDR2 FVKESK. V lost 1 base, J lost 0 bases, and 14 bases lay in between. This CDR3 region has 17 residues. The DNA for the CDR3 is TGTGCCAGCAGCCAAGGAAGATGGCGGGACAGCACAGATACGCAGTATTTT. It translates to CASSQGRWRDSTDTQYF. Together with reference TRBV14 and TRBJ2-3, the CDR3 gives the full variable domain: EAGVTQFPSHSVIEKGQTVTLRCDPISGHDNLYWYRRVMGKEIKFLLHFVKESKQDESGMPNNRFLAERTGGTYSTLKVQPAELEDSGVYFCASSQGRWRDSTDTQYFGPGTRLTVL.

This clonotype has only a few counts. This CDR3 reads CSARIGARPYEQYF. The CDR3 nucleotides read TGCAGTGCTAGAATTGGGGCAAGACCCTACGAGCAGTACTTC. V and J are TRBV20-1 and TRBJ2-7, with D possibly matching TRBD1 (5 bases). The V gene's germline CDR1 is DFQATT and CDR2 SNEGSKA (reference sequence). Trimming pared 2 bases from V and 2 bases from J, leaving 13 bases between. This CDR3 comprises 14 residues.